The rows below give T cell receptor beta chains drawn from one sample of a study of cytomegalovirus exposure and HLA in healthy donors. This table comes from immunoSEQ multiplex PCR, and its TCRdb copy is limited to in-frame clones, with some not included. Of some 54,000 clones in the sample, about three quarters were seen once. The sample taken for sequencing was PBMCs. Receptors originate from a young man in good health and CMV-seronegative. Both conserved end residues are part of each CDR3. The order of the fields is clone size, J gene, V gene, D gene, CDR3 DNA, CDR3 protein. The D gene is left open where the match is weak. Some rows mark clone size as missing; the rest say once, few, many or name a class of expanded clone.

>few|TRBJ2-1|TRBV29-1|TRBD2
TGCAGCGTTGAGCCTAGCGGGGTCTCATACAATGAGCAGTTCTTC
CSVEPSGVSYNEQFF
>once|TRBJ2-2|TRBV11-1|TRBD1
TGTGCCAGCAGCTTCCGACAGGGGACGGGGTCGGAGCTGTTTTTT
CASSFRQGTGSELFF
>NA|TRBJ2-3|TRBV10-3|TRBD1
TGTGCCATCAGAGGACAGGGATCAGATACGCAGTATTTT
CAIRGQGSDTQYF
>NA|TRBJ2-5|TRBV28|TRBD2
TGTGCCAGCAGTTTAGGGCTAGCGGGAATTGCGACAGAGACCCAGTACTTC
CASSLGLAGIATETQYF
>once|TRBJ2-1|TRBV6-4|NA
TGTGCCAGCAGCCTCGCCGCCGGGACTTTCTACAATGAGCAGTTCTTC
CASSLAAGTFYNEQFF
>NA|TRBJ1-2|TRBV18|NA
TGTGCCAGCTCACCCGAACAGGGATTCACTAGGGGCTACACCTTC
CASSPEQGFTRGYTF
>NA|TRBJ2-3|TRBV29-1|NA
TGCAGCGTGACGACAGGAAGCACAGATACGCAGTATTTT
CSVTTGSTDTQYF
>once|TRBJ1-2|TRBV6-5|NA
TGTGCCAGCAGTACCACAGAATATGGCTACACCTTC
CASSTTEYGYTF
>NA|TRBJ2-1|TRBV28|TRBD2
TGTGCCAGCAGTTTCCTAGCGGGGTACAATGAGCAGTTCTTC
CASSFLAGYNEQFF
>NA|TRBJ2-7|TRBV27|NA
TGTGCCACTGGAACAGGGCTGCGGTACGAGCAGTACTTC
CATGTGLRYEQYF
>NA|TRBJ2-2|TRBV7-2|TRBD2
TGTGCCAGCAGCCTACTAGCGGGAGCCACCGGGGAGCTGTTTTTT
CASSLLAGATGELFF
>once|TRBJ1-1|TRBV6-1|TRBD1
TGTGCCAGCAGTACCCCGGGACAGGGGAGGAAGAAAGCTTTCTTT
CASSTPGQGRKKAFF
>NA|TRBJ2-7|TRBV10-2|NA
TGCGCCAGCAGTTACGGGGTTTACAAGCAGTACTTC
CASSYGVYKQYF
>NA|TRBJ1-1|TRBV29-1|TRBD1
TGCAGCGTTGAATTTGGGACAGGGGTCACTGAAGCTTTCTTT
CSVEFGTGVTEAFF
>NA|TRBJ1-2|TRBV28|TRBD1
TGTGCCAGCAGTTCCCCAGGCACAGGGGACTATGGCTACACCTTC
CASSSPGTGDYGYTF
>NA|TRBJ1-1|TRBV28|TRBD1
TGTGCCAGCAGTTTGACTCTATGGCAGGGGGACACTGAAGCTTTCTTT
CASSLTLWQGDTEAFF
>NA|TRBJ2-1|TRBV18|NA
TGTGCCAGCTCACCATCCCGGACAGATTACAATGAGCAGTTCTTC
CASSPSRTDYNEQFF
>NA|TRBJ2-2|TRBV5-4|TRBD1
TGTGCCAGCAGTCGGACCGGGACAGTTAACACCGGGGAGCTGTTTTTT
CASSRTGTVNTGELFF
>NA|TRBJ2-7|TRBV9|NA
TGTGCCAGCAGCCCCCGCCAGGGGGGCGGCTACGAGCAGTACTTC
CASSPRQGGGYEQYF
>few|TRBJ2-1|TRBV7-7|TRBD2
TGTGCCAGCAGCAAAGGGCTAGCGGGACTCAATGAGCAGTTCTTC
CASSKGLAGLNEQFF
>NA|TRBJ2-7|TRBV5-1|TRBD1
TGCGCCAGCAGCTTTAGGACAGGCGTGGACGAGCAGTACTTC
CASSFRTGVDEQYF
>once|TRBJ2-7|TRBV5-1|NA
TGCGCCAGCAGCCCCCAGGGGTCGCCCTACGAGCAGTACTTC
CASSPQGSPYEQYF
>few|TRBJ1-2|TRBV5-4|TRBD1
TGTGCCAGCAGCCGGGACAGGGCGGAGGTCTATGGCTACACCTTC
CASSRDRAEVYGYTF